This T cell receptor beta chain comes out of a study of beta chain features in type 1 diabetes. Whole-study findings and limits: Sequencing of cDNA might inflate the share of cells that strongly express TCR. Researchers could not determine here whether HLA type influences TCRB rearrangement. Within patients, naive, central memory and Treg TCRB repertoires seemed more similar than within healthy donors.

Every bit of the isolated RNA underwent reverse transcription, so sequencing read expressed TCRB transcripts. Sequenced naive, central memory and regulatory T cell samples produced an average of roughly 3.9 million reads. Here immunoSEQ multiplex PCR was the method, and the copy in TCRdb shows in-frame clones only, minus some. The profile shows more than 350,000 clones, over 9.5% of them singletons. V lost 5 bases and J lost 5, with 14 bases in between. The CDR3 spans 13 residues. Per the germline V gene, CDR1 is SGHRS and CDR2 is YFSETQ. Points on this clone: Its antigen is not identified.

The material sequenced was naive CD4+ T cells from blood. This sequence joins TRBV5-1 and TRBJ2-7; the D is unclear. The receptor's source is a woman between 18 and 29 years old in good health. The CDR3 here is CASRASVHHEQYF. CDR3 bases: TGCGCCAGCAGAGCATCGGTGCACCACGAGCAGTACTTC.